What follows are 27 T cell receptor beta chains derived from one specimen sequenced in a study of blood T cell repertoires in COVID-19. This table comes from immunoSEQ multiplex PCR, and its TCRdb copy is limited to in-frame clones, with some not included. The sample shows 250,000 to 400,000 clones, about 85% of them seen only once. Sequencing was done on a sample of PBMCs or T cells enriched from blood (not recorded which). These receptors were collected from a woman in her twenties or thirties who had been exposed to COVID-19.

The chain couples TRBV10-2 to TRBJ2-5; D possibly corresponds to TRBD2 (6 bases). Germline V gene sequence: CDR1 WSHSY, CDR2 SAAADI. With 6 bases removed from V and 5 bases from J, the gap between germline ends came to 13 bases. The CDR3 sequence is 13 residues long. The DNA for the CDR3 is TGCGCCAGCAGGTCGGGAGCAGAGGAGACCCAGTACTTC. This codes for CASRSGAEETQYF.

The chain recombines TRBV4-1 with TRBJ1-1, with a tentative D call TRBD1 (5 bases). V shed 1 base and J shed 0 bases, with 15 bases lying between them. CDR3 size: 17 residues. Germline V gives CDR1 MGHRA, CDR2 YSYEKL. CDR3 sequence reads: CASSQGRGLQMNTEAFF. CDR3 bases: TGCGCCAGCAGCCAAGGGAGGGGATTGCAAATGAACACTGAAGCTTTCTTT.

This clone was seen a single time. The chain employs TRBV6-6 and TRBJ2-5, with 9 bases lining up with TRBD2. Germline trimming cut 2 bases from V and 6 bases from J; bases unmatched to any gene: 10. The CDR3 is 16 residues long. Germline V CDR1 and CDR2: MNHNY, SVGAGI (reference sequence). The CDR3 nucleotides read TGTGCCAGCAGTTACAGGTCGCTGACTAGCGGCCAGACCCAGTACTTC. As protein: CASSYRSLTSGQTQYF.

J is TRBJ2-1 and V is TRBV12-5; TRBD1 agrees at 9 bases. This CDR3 is built from 13 residues. Germline CDR1 is LGHNT and CDR2 is FRNRAP. J was trimmed by 8 bases and V by 1 base; bases with no gene match: 0. The CDR3 is CASGLDRGHEQFF. CDR3 bases: TGTGCTAGTGGTTTGGACAGGGGGCATGAGCAGTTCTTC.

The V and J genes are TRBV24-1 and TRBJ2-5; TRBD2 matches 7 bases. Germline V CDR1 and CDR2: KGHDR, SFDVKD. V lost 4 bases to trimming and J lost 4 bases; unmatched junction nucleotides: 5. CDR3 length: 14 residues. The DNA for the CDR3 is TGTGCCACCAGTGAGTCCGGGAGGAGAGAGACCCAGTACTTC. Translation: CATSESGRRETQYF.

In its sample, this clone was seen a few times. The rearrangement joins TRBV10-2 to TRBJ2-1; TRBD2 matches 13 bases. Germline CDR1 is WSHSY and CDR2 is SAAADI. J gave up 7 bases and V 3 bases, and 0 bases lay outside the gene matches. The CDR3 covers 14 residues. CDR3: CASSELAGGNEQFF. Written as DNA, the CDR3 is TGCGCCAGCAGTGAACTAGCGGGGGGGAATGAGCAGTTCTTC.

The chain employs TRBV19 and TRBJ1-4; no reliable D call. CDR1 is LNHDA and CDR2 is SQIVND in the germline V gene (reference sequence). The CDR3 contains 15 residues. The V end lost 5 bases, the J end lost 0 bases, and 10 bases lay between the germline ends. This CDR3 reads CASSVYSATNEKLFF. The CDR3 DNA is TGTGCCAGTAGTGTCTACAGTGCAACTAATGAAAAACTGTTTTTT.

This chain connects TRBV30 to TRBJ1-1; D gene uncertain. The germline gives CDR1 GTSNPN, CDR2 SVGIG (reference sequence). CDR3 size: 10 residues. Between the trimmed V and J ends, which lost 4 bases and 7 bases, there was a span of 7 bases. The DNA for the CDR3 is TGTGCCTGGATAGTAGTTGAAGCTTTCTTT. Protein sequence: CAWIVVEAFF.

This clone has only a few counts. The same CDR3 arises from other DNA sequences in this sample as well. This chain joins TRBV15 and TRBJ1-2, with 8 bases that match TRBD1. The CDR3 loop spans 13 amino acids. The trim removed 0 bases at V and 6 bases at J, leaving 0 bases unmatched. Germline V gene sequence: CDR1 LNHNV, CDR2 YYDKDF (reference sequence). The CDR3 loop is CATSREQGDGYTF. CDR3 DNA sequence: TGTGCCACCAGCAGAGAACAGGGGGATGGCTACACCTTC.

V gene TRBV27 combines with J gene TRBJ1-5, with D maybe TRBD1 (5 bases). Per germline, CDR1 MNHEY and CDR2 SMNVEV (reference sequence). This CDR3 region has 13 residues. The V and J ends lost 4 bases and 7 bases respectively, with 11 bases between them. CDR3 nucleotide sequence: TGTGCCAGCAGTTCCAGGGCGTTGCAGCCCCAGCATTTT. Amino acid sequence: CASSSRALQPQHF.

This clone was detected only once. The chain uses TRBV21-1 and TRBJ1-2; the table names TRBD1, a call not compared with the DNA. TRBV21-1 is a listed pseudogene. This CDR3 is 14 amino acids long. The CDR3 DNA reads as TGTGCCAGCAGCAAATGCGTATGGACAACTGGCTACACCTTC. Translating gives CASSKCVWTTGYTF.

The V gene is TRBV30, the J gene TRBJ2-1, with D perhaps TRBD2 (6 bases). Germline V gene sequence: CDR1 GTSNPN, CDR2 SVGIG (reference sequence). V was trimmed by 6 bases and J by 0 bases, leaving 12 bases between them. The CDR3 sequence is 14 residues long. CDR3 nucleotide sequence: TGTGCCTGTCCGGACGGGAGCTCCTACAATGAGCAGTTCTTC. Translated, it gives CACPDGSSYNEQFF.

This clone turned up a few times. The chain couples TRBV6-5 to TRBJ2-7; 9 positions match TRBD1. V shed 6 bases, J shed 0 bases, and the junction held 6 bases outside the gene matches. CDR1 and CDR2 (germline): MNHEY, SVGAGI. This CDR3 spans 15 amino acids. CDR3 sequence (DNA): TGTGCCAGCAGACAGGGGGCGCCCCCCTCCTACGAGCAGTACTTC. Protein product: CASRQGAPPSYEQYF.

V is TRBV4-3 and J is TRBJ1-6; TRBD1 matches 9 bases. This CDR3 has 15 amino acids. The ends lost 4 bases at V and 9 bases at J; junction bases unmatched: 7. Germline V lookup: CDR1 LGHNA, CDR2 YSLEER. The CDR3 loop reads CASSLTGTGISPLHF. CDR3 bases: TGCGCCAGCAGCCTAACCGGGACAGGGATTTCACCCCTCCACTTT.

This sequence joins TRBV6-5 and TRBJ1-1, with 8 bases identical to TRBD1. Trimming removed 0 bases from V and 10 bases from J; junction bases left unmatched: 1. The CDR3 contains 12 residues. Germline-derived CDR1 and CDR2 are MNHEY and SVGAGI. The CDR3 sequence is CASSYSQGAAFF. The CDR3 nucleotides are TGTGCCAGCAGTTACTCCCAGGGGGCAGCTTTCTTT.

This clone is a singleton in its sample. A read error may account for a junction end that differs from germline. The V call is TRBV2, the J call TRBJ2-7, with TRBD1 matching 8 bases. The CDR3 is made up of 13 amino acids. Germline-derived CDR1 and CDR2 are SNHLY and FYNNEI. The CDR3 DNA reads as TGTGCCACCCTCCCCACAGGGGGTATAAAGGCTGACTTC. It yields the protein CATLPTGGIKADF.

The gene calls are TRBV5-1 and TRBJ2-7; TRBD1 matches at 7 bases. V shed 3 bases and J 4 bases; nucleotides not matched to a gene: 4. The CDR3 is 13 amino acids. The germline CDR1 and CDR2 sequences are SGHRS and YFSETQ. The CDR3 coding sequence is TGCGCCAGCAGCTCTGTACAGGGGTACGAGCAGTACTTC. Protein product: CASSSVQGYEQYF.

This chain joins TRBV2 and TRBJ2-7, with D perhaps TRBD2 (6 bases). The V gene's germline CDR1 is SNHLY and CDR2 FYNNEI. The CDR3 spans 12 residues. Trimming left V 7 bases short and J 4 bases short, with 11 bases between. This chain's CDR3 is CASTAGGYEQYF. In DNA form, the CDR3 reads TGTGCCAGCACGGCCGGGGGTTACGAGCAGTACTTC.

J is TRBJ1-4 and V is TRBV27; D remains unclear. The CDR3 loop spans 15 amino acids. Trimming took 2 bases from V and 0 from J, leaving 7 bases between them. From germline, CDR1 is MNHEY and CDR2 SMNVEV (reference sequence). The CDR3 reads CASSLTVTTNEKLFF. The CDR3 coding sequence is TGTGCCAGCAGTTTAACGGTGACAACTAATGAAAAACTGTTTTTT.

V gene TRBV3-1 (or the pseudogene TRBV3-2) combines with J gene TRBJ2-7, with TRBD2 matching 7 bases. The germline CDR1 and CDR2 sequences are LGHDT and YNNKEL (reference sequence). This CDR3 region has 14 residues. The junction had 6 bases not matched to a gene; V was cut back by 4 bases and J by 3 bases. The CDR3 region is CASSRGSSGYEQYF. For the CDR3, the DNA is TGTGCCAGCAGCCGGGGATCTAGCGGCTACGAGCAGTACTTC.

CDR3 nucleotide sequence: TGTGCCAGCAGTCTACGGACAGGGACTAACTATGGCTACACCTTC. Residues: CASSLRTGTNYGYTF. The V and J genes are TRBV27 and TRBJ1-2, with TRBD1 identical over 8 bases. CDR1 MNHEY and CDR2 SMNVEV come from the germline V gene (reference sequence). The CDR3 totals 15 residues. The ends lost 5 bases at V and 0 bases at J; junction bases unmatched: 5.

CDR3 nucleotide sequence: TGTGCCAGCAGCCCAGGACAGGGGAGGAGCAATCAGCCCCAGCATTTT. It is translated as CASSPGQGRSNQPQHF. This chain uses TRBV11-2 with TRBJ1-5, with 9 bases lining up with TRBD1. CDR1 is SGHAT, CDR2 FQNNGV, per germline. The CDR3 consists of 16 residues. V gave up 5 bases and J gave up 1 base; unmatched junction bases: 6. Together with reference TRBV11-2 and TRBJ1-5, the CDR3 gives the full variable domain: EAGVAQSPRYKIIEKRQSVAFWCNPISGHATLYWYQQILGQGPKLLIQFQNNGVVDDSQLPKDRFSAERLKGVDSTLKIQPAKLEDSAVYLCASSPGQGRSNQPQHFGDGTRLSIL.

This clone has just a few counts. The chain is built from TRBV30 and TRBJ1-5, with 9 positions matching TRBD1. This CDR3 is built from 15 residues. Losses at the gene ends were 2 bases for V and 4 bases for J; bases not matched to a gene: 6. Germline V gene data show CDR1 as GTSNPN and CDR2 as SVGIG (reference sequence). CDR3 protein: CAWSPGTGSNQPQHF. The CDR3 DNA is TGTGCCTGGAGTCCCGGGACAGGGAGTAATCAGCCCCAGCATTTT. The full variable domain, in which reference TRBV30 and TRBJ1-5 provide the parts outside the CDR3, is SQTIHQWPATLVQPVGSPLSLECTVEGTSNPNLYWYRQAAGRGLQLLFYSVGIGQISSEVPQNLSASRPQDRQFILSSKKLLLSDSGFYLCAWSPGTGSNQPQHFGDGTRLSIL.

This chain joins TRBV28 and TRBJ1-2, with D possibly matching TRBD1 (6 bases). The length of the CDR3 is 18 residues. The V gene's germline CDR1 is MDHEN and CDR2 SYDVKM. V shed 3 bases and J shed 0 bases, with 20 bases lying between them. The CDR3 coding sequence is TGTGCCAGCAGTTTTGGTCGGGCAGCGACAGGAGCTAACTATGGCTACACCTTC. It translates to CASSFGRAATGANYGYTF.

The chain combines TRBV11-2 with TRBJ2-1; the match to TRBD2 covers 11 bases. Germline V gene data show CDR1 as SGHAT and CDR2 as FQNNGV. After removal of 4 bases from V and 4 bases from J, the junction contained 6 bases not matched to a gene. CDR3 length: 16 amino acids. The CDR3 sequence is CASSSILAGAYNEQFF. The CDR3 nucleotides read TGTGCCAGCAGCTCTATACTAGCGGGGGCATACAATGAGCAGTTCTTC. Looking up the rest from reference TRBV11-2 and TRBJ2-1 gives the full variable domain: EAGVAQSPRYKIIEKRQSVAFWCNPISGHATLYWYQQILGQGPKLLIQFQNNGVVDDSQLPKDRFSAERLKGVDSTLKIQPAKLEDSAVYLCASSSILAGAYNEQFFGPGTRLTVL.

CDR3 sequence reads: CAISGRGSYTDTQYF. CDR3 coding DNA: TGTGCCATCAGTGGACGGGGGAGCTACACAGATACGCAGTATTTT. This rearrangement joins TRBV10-3 to TRBJ2-3; D possibly corresponds to TRBD2 (6 bases). Germline CDR1 and CDR2: ENHRY and SYGVKD. V was pared by 4 bases and J by 2 bases, with 13 bases between. The CDR3 length is 15 residues.

The V and J genes are TRBV28 and TRBJ2-5, with TRBD2 matching over 8 bases. J gave up 5 bases and V 2 bases, and 10 bases lay outside the gene matches. The CDR3 totals 16 residues. In germline, CDR1 is MDHEN, CDR2 SYDVKM. In DNA, the CDR3 is TGTGCCAGCAGTTTAGCCGGGACTAGTTTAATGGAGACCCAGTACTTC. This gives the protein CASSLAGTSLMETQYF.